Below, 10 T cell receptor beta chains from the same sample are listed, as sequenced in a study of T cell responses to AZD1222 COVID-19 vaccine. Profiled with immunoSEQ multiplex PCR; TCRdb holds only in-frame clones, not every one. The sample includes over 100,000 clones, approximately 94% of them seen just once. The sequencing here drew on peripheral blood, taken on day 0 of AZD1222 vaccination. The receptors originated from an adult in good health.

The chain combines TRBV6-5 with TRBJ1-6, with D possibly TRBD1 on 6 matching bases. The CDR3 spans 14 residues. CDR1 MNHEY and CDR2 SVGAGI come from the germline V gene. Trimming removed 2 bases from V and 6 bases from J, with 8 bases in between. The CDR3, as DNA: TGTGCCAGCAGTTACGGGGGGGCTAATTCACCCCTCCACTTT. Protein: CASSYGGANSPLHF.

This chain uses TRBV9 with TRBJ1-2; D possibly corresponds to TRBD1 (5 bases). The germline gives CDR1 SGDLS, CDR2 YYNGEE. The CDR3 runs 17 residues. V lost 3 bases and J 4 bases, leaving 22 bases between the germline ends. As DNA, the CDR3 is TGTGCCAGCAGCGGTCTGGGGGAGTCCTCCTTTGGCTATGGCTACACCTTC. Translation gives CASSGLGESSFGYGYTF.

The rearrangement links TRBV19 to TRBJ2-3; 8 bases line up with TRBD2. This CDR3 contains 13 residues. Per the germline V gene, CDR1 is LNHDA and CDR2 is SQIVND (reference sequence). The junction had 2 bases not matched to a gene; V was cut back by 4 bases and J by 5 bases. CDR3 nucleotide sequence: TGTGCCAGTAGTAGGCTAGCGGGAGATACGCAGTATTTT. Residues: CASSRLAGDTQYF. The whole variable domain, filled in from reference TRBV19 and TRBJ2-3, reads DGGITQSPKYLFRKEGQNVTLSCEQNLNHDAMYWYRQDPGQGLRLIYYSQIVNDFQKGDIAEGYSVSREKKESFPLTVTSAQKNPTAFYLCASSRLAGDTQYFGPGTRLTVL.

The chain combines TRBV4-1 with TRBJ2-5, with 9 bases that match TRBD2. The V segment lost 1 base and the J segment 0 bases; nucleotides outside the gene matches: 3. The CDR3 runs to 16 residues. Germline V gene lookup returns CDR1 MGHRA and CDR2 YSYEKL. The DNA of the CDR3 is TGCGCCAGCAGCCAAGGACTAGCGGAGAACCAAGAGACCCAGTACTTC. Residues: CASSQGLAENQETQYF.

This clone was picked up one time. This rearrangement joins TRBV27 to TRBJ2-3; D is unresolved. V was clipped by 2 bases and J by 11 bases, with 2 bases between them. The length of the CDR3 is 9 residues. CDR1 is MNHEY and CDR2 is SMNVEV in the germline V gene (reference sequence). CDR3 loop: CASSLEQYF. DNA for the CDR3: TGTGCCAGCAGTTTAGAGCAGTATTTT.

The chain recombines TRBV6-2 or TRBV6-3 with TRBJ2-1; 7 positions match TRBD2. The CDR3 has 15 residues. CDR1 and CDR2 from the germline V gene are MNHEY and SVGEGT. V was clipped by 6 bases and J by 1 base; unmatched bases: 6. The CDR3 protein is CASSSSGVSYNEQFF. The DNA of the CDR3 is TGTGCCAGCAGCTCTAGCGGAGTTTCCTACAATGAGCAGTTCTTC.

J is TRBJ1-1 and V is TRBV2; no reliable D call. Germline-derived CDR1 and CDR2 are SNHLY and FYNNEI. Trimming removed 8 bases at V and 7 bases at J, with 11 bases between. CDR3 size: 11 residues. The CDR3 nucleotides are TGTGCCAGCGGTGGGAGGGATGAAGCTTTCTTT. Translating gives CASGGRDEAFF. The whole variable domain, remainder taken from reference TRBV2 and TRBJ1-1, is EPEVTQTPSHQVTQMGQEVILRCVPISNHLYFYWYRQILGQKVEFLVSFYNNEISEKSEIFDDQFSVERPDGSNFTLKIRSTKLEDSAMYFCASGGRDEAFFGQGTRLTVV.

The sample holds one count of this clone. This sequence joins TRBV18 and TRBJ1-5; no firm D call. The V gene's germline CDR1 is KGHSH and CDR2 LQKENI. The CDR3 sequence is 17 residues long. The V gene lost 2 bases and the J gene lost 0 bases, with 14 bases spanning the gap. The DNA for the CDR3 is TGTGCCAGCTCACCAGGAGGGCGGCGTAATAGCAATCAGCCCCAGCATTTT. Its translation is CASSPGGRRNSNQPQHF.

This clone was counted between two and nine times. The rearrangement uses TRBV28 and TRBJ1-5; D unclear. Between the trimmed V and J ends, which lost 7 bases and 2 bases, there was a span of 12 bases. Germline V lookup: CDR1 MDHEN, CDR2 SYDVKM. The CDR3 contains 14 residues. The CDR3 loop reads CASNNLHRNQPQHF. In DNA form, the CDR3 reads TGTGCCAGCAACAACCTGCATCGCAATCAGCCCCAGCATTTT.

CDR3 sequence: CASSYGSATYNEQFF. The CDR3 DNA follows: TGTGCCAGCAGCTACGGGAGCGCGACCTACAATGAGCAGTTCTTC. The V call is TRBV7-9, the J call TRBJ2-1, with TRBD2 as a possible D gene (6 bases). CDR3 length: 15 residues. CDR1 and CDR2 from the germline V gene are SEHNR and FQNEAQ (reference sequence). Trimming removed 4 bases at V and 2 bases at J, with 12 bases between.